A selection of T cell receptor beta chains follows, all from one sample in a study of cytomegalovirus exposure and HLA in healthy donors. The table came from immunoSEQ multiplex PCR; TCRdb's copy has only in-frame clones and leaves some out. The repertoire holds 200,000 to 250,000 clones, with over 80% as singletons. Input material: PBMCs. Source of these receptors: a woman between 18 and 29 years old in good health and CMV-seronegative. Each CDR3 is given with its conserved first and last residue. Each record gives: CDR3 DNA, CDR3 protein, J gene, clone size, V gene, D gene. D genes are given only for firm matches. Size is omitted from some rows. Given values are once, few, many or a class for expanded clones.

TGTGCCAGCAGCCTACCCCCAGCTAACCAGGACACTGAAGCTTTCTTT | CASSLPPANQDTEAFF | TRBJ1-1 | - | TRBV5-5 | -
TGTGCCAGCAGCCTGGCAGGGGGCAGGAGGGGCTACACCTTC | CASSLAGGRRGYTF | TRBJ1-2 | - | TRBV14 | TRBD1
TGTGCCAGCAGTGACAGCCAGTATAGCAATCAGCCCCAGCATTTT | CASSDSQYSNQPQHF | TRBJ1-5 | few | TRBV6-1 | -
TGTGCCAGCAGCTTGGGCTCCTCCTACGAGCAGTACTTC | CASSLGSSYEQYF | TRBJ2-7 | - | TRBV5-6 | -
TGCAGTGCTACCGATAGGAAGACCCAGTACTTC | CSATDRKTQYF | TRBJ2-5 | - | TRBV20-1 | -
TGTGCCAGCAGTTACTCCGGGACAGCCGAGCAGTACTTC | CASSYSGTAEQYF | TRBJ2-7 | - | TRBV6-6 | TRBD1
TGTGCCAGCAAGTCCGGGCCACTCACAGATACGCAGTATTTT | CASKSGPLTDTQYF | TRBJ2-3 | - | TRBV9 | -
TGCAGCGTTGTCGGCCACTACAATGAGCAGTTCTTC | CSVVGHYNEQFF | TRBJ2-1 | - | TRBV29-1 | -
TGTGCCAGCAGTGAAGCTTACATAAGGAACACTGAAGCTTTCTTT | CASSEAYIRNTEAFF | TRBJ1-1 | - | TRBV2 | -
TGTGCCAGCAGCCGGGAAACTGGGTTTGGTCAGCCCCAGCATTTT | CASSRETGFGQPQHF | TRBJ1-5 | - | TRBV4-2 | -
TGTGCCAGCCGGGACAGGGCCTACAATGAGCAGTTCTTC | CASRDRAYNEQFF | TRBJ2-1 | - | TRBV30 | TRBD1
TGTGCCAGCAGTTACTCGATAGGACAGTTCTATGGCTACACCTTC | CASSYSIGQFYGYTF | TRBJ1-2 | - | TRBV6-5 | -
TGTGCCTGGAGTGCCAATAGCAATCAGCCCCAGCATTTT | CAWSANSNQPQHF | TRBJ1-5 | - | TRBV30 | -
TGTGCCAGCACTCATCTGGAGACCCAGTACTTC | CASTHLETQYF | TRBJ2-5 | - | TRBV6-6 | -
TGTGCCAGCAGCGTAGACCGGGATTTCTATGGCTACACCTTC | CASSVDRDFYGYTF | TRBJ1-2 | - | TRBV9 | -